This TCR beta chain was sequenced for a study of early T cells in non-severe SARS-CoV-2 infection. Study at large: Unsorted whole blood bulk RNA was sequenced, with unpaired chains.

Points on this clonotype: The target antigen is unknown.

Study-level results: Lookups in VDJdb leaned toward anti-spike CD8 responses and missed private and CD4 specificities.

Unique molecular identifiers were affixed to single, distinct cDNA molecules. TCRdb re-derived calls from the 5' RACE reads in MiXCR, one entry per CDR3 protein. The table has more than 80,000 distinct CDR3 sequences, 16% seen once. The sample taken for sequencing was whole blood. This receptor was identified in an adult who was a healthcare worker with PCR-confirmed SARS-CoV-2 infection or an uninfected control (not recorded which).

In nucleotides, the CDR3 is TGCAGTGTGCGCAGCTTCAACTCCTACGAGCAGTACTTC. The encoded protein is CSVRSFNSYEQYF. This chain connects TRBV20-1 to TRBJ2-7; D not resolved. V gave up 7 bases and J gave up 0 bases, with 13 bases separating them. The CDR3 length is 13 residues. Germline V CDR1 and CDR2: DFQATT, SNEGSKA (reference sequence).